Below are 7 T cell receptor beta chains sequenced from a single sample in a study of blood T cell repertoires in COVID-19. This table comes from immunoSEQ multiplex PCR, and its TCRdb copy is limited to in-frame clones, with some not included. The table includes about 75,000 clones, around 84% detected once. Input material: peripheral blood. Receptor source: a woman between 45 and 65 years old with acute or convalescent COVID-19.

The gene calls are TRBV11-2 and TRBJ2-7; 8 positions agree with TRBD1. This CDR3 has 14 residues. Germline CDR1 is SGHAT and CDR2 is FQNNGV. Trimming removed 5 bases from V and 2 bases from J; junction bases left unmatched: 5. In nucleotides, the CDR3 is TGTGCCAGCAGCATAGCGACAGGGGCCTACGAGCAGTACTTC. This encodes CASSIATGAYEQYF.

The rearrangement joins TRBV11-3 to TRBJ2-2; TRBD1 might be the D (5 bases). The V gene lost 4 bases and the J gene lost 4 bases, with 16 bases spanning the gap. The CDR3 is made up of 16 amino acids. CDR1 SGHNT and CDR2 YENEEA come from the germline V gene. CDR3 sequence: CASSSYQGTATGELFF. The CDR3, as DNA: TGTGCCAGCAGCTCCTATCAGGGAACTGCCACCGGGGAGCTGTTTTTT.

The V call is TRBV18, the J call TRBJ2-3; TRBD2 matches at 8 bases. From germline, CDR1 is KGHSH and CDR2 LQKENI. This CDR3 is 15 amino acids long. The J segment lost 0 bases and the V segment lost 3 bases, leaving 2 bases of the junction unmatched. The CDR3 sequence is CASSPGLESTDTQYF. The CDR3 coding sequence is TGTGCCAGCTCACCGGGACTAGAAAGCACAGATACGCAGTATTTT.

This clone was seen more than once but under ten times. The CDR3 loop reads CASSPFGEQFF. Here the CDR3 DNA reads TGTGCCAGCTCACCCTTCGGTGAGCAGTTCTTC. The chain carries TRBV18 and TRBJ2-1, with D uncertain. V gave up 3 bases and J gave up 9 bases, with 6 bases separating them. The germline gives CDR1 KGHSH, CDR2 LQKENI. The CDR3 spans 11 residues.

The V and J genes are TRBV2 and TRBJ1-1; 7 bases agree with TRBD1. The germline V gene encodes CDR1 SNHLY and CDR2 FYNNEI. This CDR3 is 13 amino acids long. The V gene end was trimmed by 7 bases and the J gene end by 6 bases; junction bases not matched to a gene: 8. DNA for the CDR3: TGTGCCAGCATTCGGCAGGGGGAGTCTGAAGCTTTCTTT. This encodes CASIRQGESEAFF.

The rearrangement joins TRBV3-1 (or the pseudogene TRBV3-2) to TRBJ1-4, with 7 nucleotides matching TRBD1. The V and J ends lost 2 bases and 7 bases, in that order; junction bases with no gene match: 7. The CDR3 consists of 15 residues. Germline CDR1 reads LGHDT; CDR2 reads YNNKEL (reference sequence). The CDR3 region is CASSQRTGGTEKLFF. In DNA, the CDR3 is TGTGCCAGCAGCCAACGGACAGGAGGGACTGAAAAACTGTTTTTT.

The chain combines TRBV19 with TRBJ2-1, with a weak D call TRBD2 (7 bases). Trimming left V 4 bases short and J 4 bases short, with 14 bases between. The CDR3 extends over 15 amino acids. Germline assignment: CDR1 LNHDA and CDR2 SQIVND (reference sequence). DNA of the CDR3: TGTGCCAGTAGTACGGAGGGGGGGAAATACAATGAGCAGTTCTTC. This codes for CASSTEGGKYNEQFF. Filled out from reference TRBV19 and TRBJ2-1, the complete variable domain reads DGGITQSPKYLFRKEGQNVTLSCEQNLNHDAMYWYRQDPGQGLRLIYYSQIVNDFQKGDIAEGYSVSREKKESFPLTVTSAQKNPTAFYLCASSTEGGKYNEQFFGPGTRLTVL.